A single T cell receptor (beta chain) is shown here with its context. Its antigen is unknown. The method was immunoSEQ multiplex PCR; TCRdb's version includes in-frame clones alone and lacks a portion of them. The top ten clones hold under 9.5% of a sample with 65,000 to 90,000 clones, roughly 89% of them seen once. These data originate in a study of OX40 agonist ivuxolimab in advanced cancers. The study's findings and limits: CD4+ and CD8+ blood T cells expanded clonally by week 6 at 0.1 to 3.0 mg/kg. Several nonresponders also turned out to have low normalized T-cell clonal expansion.

CDR3 length: 16 residues. Germline CDR1 is MNHEY and CDR2 is SMNVEV (reference sequence). Trimming left V 3 bases short and J 1 base short, with 10 bases between. Sequencing used CD4+ or CD8+ T cells sorted from blood, obtained in a trial of the OX40 agonist ivuxolimab. V usage is TRBV27 and J usage is TRBJ2-6, with D possibly TRBD2 on 5 matching bases. The receptor's source is an adult with an advanced solid tumor such as melanoma, head and neck, liver or kidney cancer. This CDR3 reads CASSLGSGSGANVLTF. CDR3 coding DNA: TGTGCCAGCAGTTTGGGGAGTGGATCTGGGGCCAACGTCCTGACTTTC. The whole variable domain, filled in from reference TRBV27 and TRBJ2-6, reads EAQVTQNPRYLITVTGKKLTVTCSQNMNHEYMSWYRQDPGLGLRQIYYSMNVEVTDKGDVPEGYKVSRKEKRNFPLILESPSPNQTSLYFCASSLGSGSGANVLTFGAGSRLTVL.